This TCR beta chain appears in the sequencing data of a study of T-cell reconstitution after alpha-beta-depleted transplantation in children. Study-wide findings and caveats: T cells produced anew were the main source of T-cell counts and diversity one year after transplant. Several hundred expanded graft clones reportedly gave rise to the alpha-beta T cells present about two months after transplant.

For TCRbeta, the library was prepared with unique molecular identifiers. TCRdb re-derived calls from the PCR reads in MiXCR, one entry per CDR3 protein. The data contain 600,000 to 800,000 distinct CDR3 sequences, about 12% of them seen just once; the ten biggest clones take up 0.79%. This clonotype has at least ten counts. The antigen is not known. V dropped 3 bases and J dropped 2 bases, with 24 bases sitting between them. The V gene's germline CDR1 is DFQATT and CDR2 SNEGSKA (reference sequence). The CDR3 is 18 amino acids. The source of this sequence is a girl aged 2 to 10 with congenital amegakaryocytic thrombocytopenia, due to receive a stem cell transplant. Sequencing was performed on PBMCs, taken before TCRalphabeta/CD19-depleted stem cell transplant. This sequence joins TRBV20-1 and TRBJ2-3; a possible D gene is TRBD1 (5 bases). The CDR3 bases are TGCAGTGCTAGCCGACAGCTCGCTCGTCTACCCTTCACAGATACGCAGTATTTT. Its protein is CSASRQLARLPFTDTQYF.